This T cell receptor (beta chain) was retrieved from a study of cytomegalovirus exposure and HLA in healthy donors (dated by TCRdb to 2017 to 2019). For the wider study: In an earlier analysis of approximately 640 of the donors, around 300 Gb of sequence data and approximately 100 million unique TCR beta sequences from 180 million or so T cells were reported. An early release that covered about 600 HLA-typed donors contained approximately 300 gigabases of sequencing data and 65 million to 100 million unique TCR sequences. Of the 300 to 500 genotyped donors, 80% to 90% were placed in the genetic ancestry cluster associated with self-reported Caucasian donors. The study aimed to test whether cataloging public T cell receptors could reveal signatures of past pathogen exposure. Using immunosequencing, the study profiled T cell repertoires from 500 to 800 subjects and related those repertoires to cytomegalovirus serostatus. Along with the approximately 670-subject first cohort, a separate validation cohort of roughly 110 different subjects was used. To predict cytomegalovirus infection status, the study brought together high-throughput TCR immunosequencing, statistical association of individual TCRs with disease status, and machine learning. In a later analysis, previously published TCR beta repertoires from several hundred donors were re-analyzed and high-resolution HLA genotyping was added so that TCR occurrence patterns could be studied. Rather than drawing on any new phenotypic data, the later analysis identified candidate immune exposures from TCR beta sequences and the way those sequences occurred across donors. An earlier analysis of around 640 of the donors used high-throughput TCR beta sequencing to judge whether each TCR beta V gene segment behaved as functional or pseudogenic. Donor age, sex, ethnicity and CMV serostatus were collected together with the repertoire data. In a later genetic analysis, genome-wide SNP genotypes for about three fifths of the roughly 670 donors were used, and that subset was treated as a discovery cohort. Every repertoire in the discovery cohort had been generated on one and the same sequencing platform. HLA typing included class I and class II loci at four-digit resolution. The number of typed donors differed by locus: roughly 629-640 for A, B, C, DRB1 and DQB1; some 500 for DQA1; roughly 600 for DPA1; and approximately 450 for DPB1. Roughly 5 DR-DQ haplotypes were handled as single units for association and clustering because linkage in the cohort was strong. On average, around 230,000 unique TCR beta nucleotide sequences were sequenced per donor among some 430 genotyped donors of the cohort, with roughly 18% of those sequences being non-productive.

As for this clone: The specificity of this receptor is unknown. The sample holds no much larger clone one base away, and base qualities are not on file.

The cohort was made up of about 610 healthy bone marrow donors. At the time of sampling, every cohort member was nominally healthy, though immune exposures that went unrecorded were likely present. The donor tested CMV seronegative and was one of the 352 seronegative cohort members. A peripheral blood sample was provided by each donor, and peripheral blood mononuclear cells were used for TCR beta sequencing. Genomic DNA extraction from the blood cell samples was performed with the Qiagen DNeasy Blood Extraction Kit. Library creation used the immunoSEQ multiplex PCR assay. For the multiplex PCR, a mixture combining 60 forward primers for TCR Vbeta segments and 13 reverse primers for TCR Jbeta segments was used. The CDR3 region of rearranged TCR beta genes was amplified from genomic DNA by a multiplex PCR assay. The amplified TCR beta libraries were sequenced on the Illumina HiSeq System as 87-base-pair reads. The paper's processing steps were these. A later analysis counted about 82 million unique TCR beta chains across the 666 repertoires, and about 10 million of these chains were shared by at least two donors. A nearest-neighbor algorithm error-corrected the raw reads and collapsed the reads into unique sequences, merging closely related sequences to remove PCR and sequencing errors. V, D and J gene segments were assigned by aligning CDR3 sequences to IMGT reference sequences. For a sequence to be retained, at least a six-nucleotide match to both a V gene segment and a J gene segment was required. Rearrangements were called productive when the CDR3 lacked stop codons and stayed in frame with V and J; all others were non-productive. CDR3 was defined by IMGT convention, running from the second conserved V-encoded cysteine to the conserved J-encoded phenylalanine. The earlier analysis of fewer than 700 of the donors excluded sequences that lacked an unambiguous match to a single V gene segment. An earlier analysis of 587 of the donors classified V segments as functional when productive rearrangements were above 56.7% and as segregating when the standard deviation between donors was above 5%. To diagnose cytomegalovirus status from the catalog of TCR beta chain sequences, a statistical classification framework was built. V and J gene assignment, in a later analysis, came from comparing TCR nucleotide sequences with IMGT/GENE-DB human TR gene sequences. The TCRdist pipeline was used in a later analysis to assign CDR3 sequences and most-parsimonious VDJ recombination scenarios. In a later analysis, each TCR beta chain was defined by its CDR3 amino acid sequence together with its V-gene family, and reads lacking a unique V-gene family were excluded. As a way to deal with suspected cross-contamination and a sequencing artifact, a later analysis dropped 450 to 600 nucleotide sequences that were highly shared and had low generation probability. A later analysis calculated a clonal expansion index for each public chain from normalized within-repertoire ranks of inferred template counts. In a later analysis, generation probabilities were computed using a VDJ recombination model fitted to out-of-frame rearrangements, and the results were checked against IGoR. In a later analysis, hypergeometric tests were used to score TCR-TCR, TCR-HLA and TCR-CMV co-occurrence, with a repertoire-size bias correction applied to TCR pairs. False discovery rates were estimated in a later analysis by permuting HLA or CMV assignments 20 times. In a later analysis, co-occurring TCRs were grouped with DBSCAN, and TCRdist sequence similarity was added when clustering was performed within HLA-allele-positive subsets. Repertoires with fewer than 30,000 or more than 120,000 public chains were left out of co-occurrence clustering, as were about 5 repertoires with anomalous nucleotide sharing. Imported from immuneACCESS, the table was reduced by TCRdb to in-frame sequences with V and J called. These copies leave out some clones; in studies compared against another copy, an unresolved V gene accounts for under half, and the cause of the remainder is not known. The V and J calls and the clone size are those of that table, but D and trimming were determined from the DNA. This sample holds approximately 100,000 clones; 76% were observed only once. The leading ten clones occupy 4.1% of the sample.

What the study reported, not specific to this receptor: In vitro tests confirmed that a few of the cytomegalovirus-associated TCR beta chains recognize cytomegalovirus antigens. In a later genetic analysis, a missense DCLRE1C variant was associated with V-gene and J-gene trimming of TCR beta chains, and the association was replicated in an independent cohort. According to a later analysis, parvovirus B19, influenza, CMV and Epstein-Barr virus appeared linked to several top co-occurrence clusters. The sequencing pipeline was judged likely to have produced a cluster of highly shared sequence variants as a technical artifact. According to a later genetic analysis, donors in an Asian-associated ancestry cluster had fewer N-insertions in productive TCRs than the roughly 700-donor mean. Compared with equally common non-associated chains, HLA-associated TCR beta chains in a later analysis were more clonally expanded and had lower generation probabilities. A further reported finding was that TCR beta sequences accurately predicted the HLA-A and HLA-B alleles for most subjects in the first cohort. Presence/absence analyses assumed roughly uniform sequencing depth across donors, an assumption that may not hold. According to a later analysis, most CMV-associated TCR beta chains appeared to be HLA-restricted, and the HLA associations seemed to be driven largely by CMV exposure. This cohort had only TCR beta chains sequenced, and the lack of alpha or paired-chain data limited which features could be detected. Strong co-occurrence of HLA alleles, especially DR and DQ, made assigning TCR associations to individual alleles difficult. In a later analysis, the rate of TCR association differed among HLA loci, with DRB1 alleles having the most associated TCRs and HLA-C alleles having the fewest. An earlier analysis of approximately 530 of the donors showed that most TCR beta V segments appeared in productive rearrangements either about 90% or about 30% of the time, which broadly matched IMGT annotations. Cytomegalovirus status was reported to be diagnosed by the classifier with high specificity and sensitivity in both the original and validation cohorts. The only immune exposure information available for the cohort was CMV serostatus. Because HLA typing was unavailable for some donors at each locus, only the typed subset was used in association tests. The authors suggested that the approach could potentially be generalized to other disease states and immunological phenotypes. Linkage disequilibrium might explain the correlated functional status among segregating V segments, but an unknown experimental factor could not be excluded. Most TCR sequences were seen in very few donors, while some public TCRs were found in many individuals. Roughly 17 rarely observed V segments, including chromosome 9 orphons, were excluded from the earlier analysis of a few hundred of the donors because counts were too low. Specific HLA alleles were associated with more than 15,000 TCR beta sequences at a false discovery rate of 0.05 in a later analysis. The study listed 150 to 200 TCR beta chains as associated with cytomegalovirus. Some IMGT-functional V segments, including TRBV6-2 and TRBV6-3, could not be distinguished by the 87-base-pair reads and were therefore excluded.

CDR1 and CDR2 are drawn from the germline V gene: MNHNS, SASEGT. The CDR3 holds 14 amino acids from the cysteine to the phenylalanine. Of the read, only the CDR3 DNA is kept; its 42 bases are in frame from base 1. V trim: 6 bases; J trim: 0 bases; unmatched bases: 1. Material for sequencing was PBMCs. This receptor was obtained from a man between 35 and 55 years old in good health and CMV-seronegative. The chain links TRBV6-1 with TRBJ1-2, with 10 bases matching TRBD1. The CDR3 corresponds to CASRGTGANYGYTF. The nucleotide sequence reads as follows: TGTGCCAGCAGGGGGACAGGGGCTAACTATGGCTACACCTTC.